What follows are 14 T cell receptor beta chains derived from one specimen sequenced in a study of glioma-infiltrating T cells. The iRepertoire nested amplicon-rescue multiplex PCR amplified TCR alpha and beta CDR3s from RNA. Each CDR3 protein is one row after TCRdb ran MiXCR on the multiplex PCR reads. The sample records fewer than 110,000 distinct CDR3 sequences, 25% to 30% being singletons. The source material was glioma tissue, nonneoplastic brain tissue, or PBMCs (not recorded which). All receptors derive from a human donor with low-grade glioma or glioblastoma, undergoing nonglioma brain surgery, or in good health (not recorded which).

The rearrangement links TRBV30 to TRBJ2-7; 8 nucleotides agree with TRBD2. V shed 3 bases and J 4 bases; nucleotides not matched to a gene: 2. This CDR3 region has 12 residues. Germline assignment: CDR1 GTSNPN and CDR2 SVGIG (reference sequence). CDR3 residues: CAWSSSGYEQYF. DNA of the CDR3: TGTGCCTGGAGCTCTAGCGGGTACGAGCAGTACTTC.

The table lists this clonotype with a few counts. The rearrangement uses TRBV3-1 and TRBJ2-3, with TRBD2 as a possible D gene (6 bases). Trimming stripped 0 bases from V and 0 bases from J, with 10 bases between. The CDR3 extends over 16 amino acids. CDR1 is LGHDT and CDR2 is YNNKEL in the germline V gene (reference sequence). CDR3 sequence reads: CASSQETGLSTDTQYF. In DNA, the CDR3 is TGTGCCAGCAGCCAAGAAACGGGACTTAGCACAGATACGCAGTATTTT.

This clonotype was observed many times. The CDR3 bases are TGTGCCAGCAGTTCTTTCGACTTCGTGGAGAACACTGAAGCTTTCTTT. Its translation is CASSSFDFVENTEAFF. This chain links TRBV6-1 with TRBJ1-1; D ambiguous. The CDR3 loop spans 16 amino acids. Germline CDR1 and CDR2: MNHNS and SASEGT. V was shortened by 5 bases and J by 1 base, with 17 bases between the two germline ends.

This clonotype has at least ten counts. The V and J genes are TRBV7-2 and TRBJ1-1; 7 positions agree with TRBD1. The CDR3 has 13 amino acids. With V trimmed by 3 bases and J by 4 bases, 2 bases remained unmatched. Germline V gene lookup returns CDR1 SGHTA and CDR2 FQGNSA. The CDR3 nucleotides are TGTGCCAGCAGCTTTCAGGGGGGCACTGAAGCTTTCTTT. This encodes CASSFQGGTEAFF.

This clonotype was found once. This may come from a read error, since a much larger clone is one base off. The chain has TRBV6-9 and TRBJ2-7; 11 nucleotides line up with TRBD2. The CDR3 has 16 residues. Germline V gene lookup returns CDR1 MNHGY and CDR2 SVAAGI. J gave up 6 bases and V 3 bases, and 10 bases lay outside the gene matches. The chain's CDR3 is CASSYSSLAGGLEQYF. The CDR3 DNA reads as TGTGCCAGCAGTTACAGCAGCCTAGCGGGGGGCCTCGAGCAGTACTTC.

In its sample, this clonotype was seen many times. This chain links TRBV6-6 with TRBJ2-7; 8 nucleotides match TRBD2. This CDR3 spans 16 amino acids. The ends lost 2 bases at V and 3 bases at J; junction bases unmatched: 9. Germline CDR1 and CDR2: MNHNY and SVGAGI (reference sequence). The CDR3 is CASSYGGGGTLYEQYF. CDR3 nucleotides: TGTGCCAGCAGTTACGGTGGCGGGGGGACACTCTACGAGCAGTACTTC.

The CDR3 loop reads CSAAGTDSYEQYF. Written as DNA, the CDR3 is TGCAGCGCTGCCGGGACGGACTCCTACGAGCAGTACTTC. V is TRBV29-1 and J is TRBJ2-7; tentatively, D is TRBD1 or TRBD2 (5 bases each). V lost 7 bases to trimming and J lost 0 bases, with 13 bases between them. CDR1 and CDR2 from the germline V gene are SQVTM and ANQGSEA. The length of the CDR3 is 13 residues.

This clonotype showed up many times. The chain has TRBV6-6 and TRBJ2-3, with 8 bases lining up with TRBD1. The length of the CDR3 is 14 residues. Germline CDR1 reads MNHNY; CDR2 reads SVGAGI (reference sequence). With V trimmed by 2 bases and J by 10 bases, 8 bases remained unmatched. The CDR3 DNA follows: TGTGCCAGCAGTTACGGGACAGGCCCCAGGGCGCAGTATTTT. Its translation is CASSYGTGPRAQYF.

This clonotype was found many times. The rearrangement joins TRBV20-1 to TRBJ2-3; no firm D call. This CDR3 comprises 11 residues. Germline V CDR1 and CDR2: DFQATT, SNEGSKA (reference sequence). Trimming pared 5 bases from V and 4 bases from J, leaving 7 bases between. CDR3 residues: CSARSSDTQYF. The CDR3 bases are TGCAGTGCTCGGAGCTCAGATACGCAGTATTTT.

J is TRBJ2-1 and V is TRBV3-1, with 11 bases fitting TRBD2. CDR3 length equals 15 residues. V trimming: 3 bases; J trimming: 9 bases; junction bases outside the gene matches: 7. The V gene's germline CDR1 is LGHDT and CDR2 YNNKEL (reference sequence). The DNA for the CDR3 is TGTGCCAGCAGCCATGGGACTAGCGGTGGTGGTGAGCAGTTCTTC. Protein: CASSHGTSGGGEQFF.

This chain uses TRBV18 with TRBJ2-7; D not resolved. V was pared by 1 base and J by 4 bases, with 8 bases between. Germline V gene data show CDR1 as KGHSH and CDR2 as LQKENI. The CDR3 covers 13 residues. The CDR3, as DNA: TGTGCCAGCTCACCACAGAATGGTTACGAGCAGTACTTC. Translating it yields CASSPQNGYEQYF.

For this clonotype: A read error is possible here, since a much larger clone lies one base away. The rearrangement links TRBV7-2 to TRBJ1-1; weak D call: TRBD1 (5 bases). The CDR3 spans 14 residues. Looked up from germline, CDR1 is SGHTA and CDR2 is FQGNSA. For the CDR3, the DNA is TGTGCCAGCAGCTTAGAGGGGCCGGTCACTGAAGCTTCCTTT. It is translated as CASSLEGPVTEASF.

This clonotype was observed a handful of times. V and J are TRBV7-9 and TRBJ2-5; D is unclear. The ends were cut back, 3 bases at V and 3 bases at J, with 8 bases in the middle. Germline CDR1 and CDR2: SEHNR and FQNEAQ (reference sequence). The CDR3 runs to 13 residues. The CDR3: CASSFGQKETQYF. The CDR3 bases are TGTGCCAGCAGCTTCGGTCAAAAAGAGACCCAGTACTTC.

This chain uses TRBV12-3 or TRBV12-4 with TRBJ1-2; D ambiguous. V was pared by 5 bases and J by 8 bases, with 12 bases between. This CDR3 comprises 12 residues. The CDR3 sequence is CASSPGSSGYTF. The CDR3 DNA is TGTGCCAGCAGTCCCGGATCGTCGGGCTACACCTTC.